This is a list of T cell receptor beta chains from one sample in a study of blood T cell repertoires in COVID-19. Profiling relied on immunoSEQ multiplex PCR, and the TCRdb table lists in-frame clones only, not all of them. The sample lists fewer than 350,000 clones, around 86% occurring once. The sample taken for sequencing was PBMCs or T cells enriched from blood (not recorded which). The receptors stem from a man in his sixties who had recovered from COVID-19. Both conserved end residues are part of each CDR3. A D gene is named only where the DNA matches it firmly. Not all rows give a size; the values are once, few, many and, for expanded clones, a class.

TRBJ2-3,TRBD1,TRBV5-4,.,TGTGCCAGCAGCTCGGGACAGGGGGCTGATACGCAGTATTTT,CASSSGQGADTQYF
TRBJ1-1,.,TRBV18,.,TGTGCCAGCTCAACCCGACAGCAAATGAACACTGAAGCTTTCTTT,CASSTRQQMNTEAFF
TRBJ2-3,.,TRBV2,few,TGTGCCAGCAGTGAAGTACAGCGGACAGATACGCAGTATTTT,CASSEVQRTDTQYF
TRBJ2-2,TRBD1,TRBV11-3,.,TGTGCCAGCAGCCCACAGGGGGCGGACAACACCGGGGAGCTGTTTTTT,CASSPQGADNTGELFF
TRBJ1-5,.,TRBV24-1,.,TGTGCCACCAGTGATTCTGGATCAGGTCAGCCCCAGCATTTT,CATSDSGSGQPQHF
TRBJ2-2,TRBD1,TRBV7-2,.,TGTGCCAGCAGGACAGGGGAGTCCGGGGAGCTGTTTTTT,CASRTGESGELFF
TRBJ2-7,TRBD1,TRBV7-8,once,TGTGCCAGCAGCATACAGGGACAGCGATCCTACGAGCAGTACTTC,CASSIQGQRSYEQYF
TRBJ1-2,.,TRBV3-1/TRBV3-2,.,TGTACCAGCAGCCAAGATTGGGACACACGGGGTGGCTACACCTTC,CTSSQDWDTRGGYTF
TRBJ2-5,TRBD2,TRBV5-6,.,TGTGCCAGCAGCACAGCGGGAGCGACGGGATATTGGGAGACCCAGTACTTC,CASSTAGATGYWETQYF
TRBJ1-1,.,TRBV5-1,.,TGCGCCAGCAGCTTGGGACGGGTGAACACTGAAGCTTTCTTT,CASSLGRVNTEAFF
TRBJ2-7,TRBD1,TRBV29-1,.,TGCAGCGTTACAGGGGGCGGGTACGAGCAGTACTTC,CSVTGGGYEQYF
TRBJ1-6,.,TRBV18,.,TGTGCCAGCTCACCAGAGGTGCCTACGAGGTCCTATAATTCACCCCTCCACTTT,CASSPEVPTRSYNSPLHF
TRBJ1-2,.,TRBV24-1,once,TGTGCCACCAGTGGGGACTCTGGTAACTATGGCTACACCTTC,CATSGDSGNYGYTF
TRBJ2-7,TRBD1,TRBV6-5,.,TGTGCCAGCAGTTACTATGGACAGGGGGCTTCCTACGAGCAGTACTTC,CASSYYGQGASYEQYF
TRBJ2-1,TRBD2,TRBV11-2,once,TGTGCCAGTCGGCTAGCGGGTTCCTACAATGAGCAGTTCTTC,CASRLAGSYNEQFF
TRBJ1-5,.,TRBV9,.,TGTGCCAGCAGCGTAGGGGGGGGTTATCAGCCCCAGCATTTT,CASSVGGGYQPQHF
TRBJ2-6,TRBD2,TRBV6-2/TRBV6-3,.,TGTGCCAGCAGTCCACTAGCGGGAGGTACTGGGGCCAACGTCCTGACTTTC,CASSPLAGGTGANVLTF
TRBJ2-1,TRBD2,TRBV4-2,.,TGTGCCAGCAGCCACGGGACTAGCGGGAGGCCTAGCCATGAGCAGTTCTTC,CASSHGTSGRPSHEQFF
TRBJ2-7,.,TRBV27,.,TGTGCCAGCAGCTTAATTAGCGCCGACAAGCAGTACTTC,CASSLISADKQYF
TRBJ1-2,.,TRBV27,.,TGTGCCAGCAGTACACAGGGAAGAGGCTTTGGCTACACCTTC,CASSTQGRGFGYTF